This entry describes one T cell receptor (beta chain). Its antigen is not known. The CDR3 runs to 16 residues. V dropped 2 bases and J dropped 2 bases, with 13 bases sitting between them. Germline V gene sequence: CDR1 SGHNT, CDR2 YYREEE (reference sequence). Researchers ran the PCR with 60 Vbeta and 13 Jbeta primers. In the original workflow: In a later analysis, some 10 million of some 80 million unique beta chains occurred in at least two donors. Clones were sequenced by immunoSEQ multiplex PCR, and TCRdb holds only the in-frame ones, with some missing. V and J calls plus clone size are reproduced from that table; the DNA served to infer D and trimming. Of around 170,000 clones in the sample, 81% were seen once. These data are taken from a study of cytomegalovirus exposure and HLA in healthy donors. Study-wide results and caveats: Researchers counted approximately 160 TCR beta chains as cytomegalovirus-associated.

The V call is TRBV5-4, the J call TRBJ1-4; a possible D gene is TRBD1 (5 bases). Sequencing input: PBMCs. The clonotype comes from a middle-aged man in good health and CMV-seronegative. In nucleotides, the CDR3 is TGTGCCAGCAGCTTAAGAGGTGGGGCGACTAATGAAAAACTGTTTTTT. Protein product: CASSLRGGATNEKLFF.